Shown below are 19 T cell receptor beta chains from a single sample sequenced in a study of blood T cells in healthy people across ages. For the second PCR, which ran for 7 to 11 cycles, a sample-barcoded 5' primer and a J-beta primer mix were used. A single record per CDR3 protein comes from TCRdb applying MiXCR to the 5' RACE reads. This sample has 350,000 to 450,000 distinct CDR3 sequences, with more than 45% found just once. The sample consisted of blood. The receptor source for this set is a man in his fifties or sixties in good health.

The sample holds a few counts of this clonotype. The V call is TRBV7-2, the J call TRBJ2-3; D is unresolved. Germline V gene data show CDR1 as SGHTA and CDR2 as FQGNSA. Trimming took 3 bases from V and 1 from J, leaving 14 bases between them. The CDR3 has 16 amino acids. Written as DNA, the CDR3 is TGTGCCAGCAGCTTGGCTGACTCGTGGGGCACAGATACGCAGTATTTT. Protein: CASSLADSWGTDTQYF.

The V gene is TRBV7-3, the J gene TRBJ2-4; unclear D gene. In germline, CDR1 is SGHTA, CDR2 FQGTGA. There are 13 residues in the CDR3. Trimming stripped 4 bases from V and 13 bases from J, with 17 bases between. The CDR3 protein is CASSSDPSGEQYF. DNA for the CDR3: TGTGCCAGCAGCTCAGACCCCTCCGGAGAGCAGTACTTC.

This clonotype has at least ten counts. This rearrangement joins TRBV5-1 to TRBJ2-6, with 8 bases matching TRBD1. The CDR3 sequence is 18 residues long. Germline V gene sequence: CDR1 SGHRS, CDR2 YFSETQ. Trimming cost V 0 bases and J 0 bases; bases outside gene matches: 5. The CDR3 DNA reads as TGCGCCAGCAGCTTGGTGACAGGGGCCCGCTCTGGGGCCAACGTCCTGACTTTC. It translates to CASSLVTGARSGANVLTF.

This chain connects TRBV2 to TRBJ1-6; possibly TRBD1 for D (5 bases). The germline V gene has CDR1 SNHLY and CDR2 FYNNEI. The V end was cut by 5 bases, the J end by 1 base, with 12 bases between. The CDR3 contains 16 residues. CDR3 protein: CASSLLGESYNSPLHF. In nucleotides, the CDR3 is TGTGCCAGCAGTCTATTAGGGGAATCCTATAATTCACCCCTCCACTTT. The full variable domain, completed using reference TRBV2 and TRBJ1-6, is EPEVTQTPSHQVTQMGQEVILRCVPISNHLYFYWYRQILGQKVEFLVSFYNNEISEKSEIFDDQFSVERPDGSNFTLKIRSTKLEDSAMYFCASSLLGESYNSPLHFGNGTRLTVT.

The CDR3 bases are TGCGCCAGCAGCTTGGGGGTCAGCCCCTACGAGCAGTACTTC. Its translation is CASSLGVSPYEQYF. This sequence joins TRBV5-1 and TRBJ2-7; unclear D gene. With 0 bases removed from V and 2 bases from J, the gap between germline ends came to 9 bases. The length of the CDR3 is 14 residues. The V gene's germline CDR1 is SGHRS and CDR2 YFSETQ.

The rearrangement joins TRBV5-1 to TRBJ2-1; D might be TRBD2 (5 bases). V gave up 7 bases and J gave up 7 bases, with 9 bases separating them. This CDR3 is built from 11 residues. CDR1 is SGHRS, CDR2 YFSETQ, per germline. The CDR3 here is CASRTGNEQFF. CDR3 bases: TGCGCCAGCCGGACGGGGAATGAGCAGTTCTTC. Full variable domain (outside the CDR3, taken from reference TRBV5-1 and TRBJ2-1): KAGVTQTPRYLIKTRGQQVTLSCSPISGHRSVSWYQQTPGQGLQFLFEYFSETQRNKGNFPGRFSGRQFSNSRSEMNVSTLELGDSALYLCASRTGNEQFFGPGTRLTVL.

In its sample, this clonotype was seen a few times. V is TRBV10-1 and J is TRBJ1-2, with D unclear. The CDR3 contains 13 residues. V was shortened by 6 bases and J by 4 bases, with 12 bases between the two germline ends. The germline gives CDR1 WNHNN, CDR2 SYGVQD (reference sequence). As DNA, the CDR3 is TGCGCCAGCAGACCCGGACCCTCCTATGGCTACACCTTC. Translated: CASRPGPSYGYTF.

The chain recombines TRBV30 with TRBJ1-5; D is ambiguous. This CDR3 comprises 12 residues. Germline CDR1 is GTSNPN and CDR2 is SVGIG (reference sequence). V was cut by 2 bases and J by 9 bases, with 11 bases left in between. CDR3: CAWSPGQGPQHF. CDR3 in DNA: TGTGCCTGGAGTCCCGGCCAAGGGCCCCAGCATTTT.

The J gene is TRBJ1-2, the V gene TRBV25-1; possibly TRBD1 for D (5 bases). V was cut by 4 bases and J by 5 bases, with 11 bases left in between. Looked up from germline, CDR1 is MGHDK and CDR2 is SYGVNS. This CDR3 has 13 amino acids. The CDR3 region has the DNA TGTGCCAGCAGTGGGTTGGGGCCGTATGGCTACACCTTC. Encoded protein: CASSGLGPYGYTF.

This clonotype was recorded at least ten times. The chain couples TRBV14 to TRBJ2-3, with D perhaps matching TRBD1 (6 bases). Deletions cut 3 bases from V and 0 bases from J, with 13 bases between. The CDR3 is 16 amino acids. In germline, CDR1 is SGHDN, CDR2 FVKESK. CDR3 residues: CASSQPSGASTDTQYF. Written as DNA, the CDR3 is TGTGCCAGCAGCCAGCCCTCAGGGGCAAGCACAGATACGCAGTATTTT.

The J gene is TRBJ2-7, the V gene TRBV7-9; possibly TRBD2 for D (6 bases). Near its end, the DNA agrees better with TRBJ2-5, so the J call may be wrong. Germline CDR1 reads SEHNR; CDR2 reads FQNEAQ (reference sequence). The CDR3 is 13 amino acids. CDR3: CASSLWDSETQYF. As DNA, the CDR3 is TGTGCCAGCAGCTTGTGGGACTCAGAGACCCAGTACTTC.

CDR3 region: CAISGGRFSSTEQYF. Written as DNA, the CDR3 is TGTGCCATCAGTGGGGGGCGCTTTTCGTCGACCGAGCAGTATTTT. The J gene is TRBJ2-3, the V gene TRBV10-3; tentatively, D is TRBD1 (6 bases). The CDR3 totals 15 residues. With 4 bases removed from V and 11 bases from J, the gap between germline ends came to 22 bases. Germline V gives CDR1 ENHRY, CDR2 SYGVKD.

This clonotype was seen a handful of times. The chain is built from TRBV19 and TRBJ2-7; 7 bases align to TRBD2. Germline assignment: CDR1 LNHDA and CDR2 SQIVND (reference sequence). The CDR3 is 17 residues long. V shed 3 bases and J 3 bases; nucleotides not matched to a gene: 14. The CDR3 bases are TGTGCCAGTAGTATCCCGGTGATGGGGACTACCCGCTACGAGCAGTACTTC. It codes for CASSIPVMGTTRYEQYF.

A word on this clonotype: This may come from a read error, since a much larger clone is one base off. V is TRBV11-2 and J is TRBJ2-7; a weak D match, TRBD2 (6 bases). The DNA end favors TRBJ2-5, so the J call may be wrong. This CDR3 is 15 amino acids long. Germline CDR1 and CDR2: SGHAT and FQNNGV. CDR3 protein: CASSPRGMGKETQYF. The CDR3 region has the DNA TGTGCCAGCAGCCCCCGGGGGATGGGGAAAGAGACCCAGTACTTC.

This clonotype was counted only a few times. The V gene is TRBV20-1, the J gene TRBJ2-6; D may be TRBD1 (6 bases). The CDR3 sequence is 15 residues long. Trimming took off 6 bases at V and 0 bases at J, with 12 bases between the two ends. From germline, CDR1 is DFQATT and CDR2 SNEGSKA (reference sequence). This CDR3 is CSARQVRSGANVLTF. Written as DNA, the CDR3 is TGCAGTGCGCGACAGGTCCGCTCTGGGGCCAACGTCCTGACTTTC.

The rearrangement uses TRBV7-2 and TRBJ1-6; D remains ambiguous. This CDR3 comprises 14 residues. In germline, CDR1 is SGHTA, CDR2 FQGNSA. Deletions cut 1 base from V and 11 bases from J, with 12 bases between. CDR3 nucleotide sequence: TGTGCCAGCAGCTTAGATGTAGGGCGTCCACCCCTCCACTTT. Translation: CASSLDVGRPPLHF.

With respect to this clonotype: At one of its ends the junction is not consistent with the germline gene, which may arise from a read error. The genes are TRBV28 and TRBJ2-7, with D possibly called TRBD1 or TRBD2 (6 bases each). Looked up from germline, CDR1 is MDHEN and CDR2 is SYDVKM. The CDR3 covers 15 residues. The CDR3 protein is CASSPPGAISYEQYF. In DNA, the CDR3 is TGCGCCAGCAGCCCCCCGGGGGCAATCTCCTACGAGCAGTACTTC.

This clonotype was recorded many times. The chain uses TRBV27 and TRBJ1-4; weak D call: TRBD1 (5 bases). Germline V gene data show CDR1 as MNHEY and CDR2 as SMNVEV (reference sequence). The CDR3 runs 14 residues. The V end was cut by 5 bases, the J end by 3 bases, with 10 bases between. For the CDR3, the DNA is TGTGCCAGCAGTCGGGGGTTTGCTAATGAAAAACTGTTTTTT. This translates into CASSRGFANEKLFF.

This clonotype has only one observation. The V call is TRBV20-1, the J call TRBJ1-6; maybe TRBD1 (5 bases). CDR1 and CDR2 from the germline V gene are DFQATT and SNEGSKA (reference sequence). Trimming took off 4 bases at V and 0 bases at J, with 16 bases between the two ends. CDR3 length: 17 residues. CDR3 protein: CSAIKGVSSSYNSPLHF. The CDR3 nucleotides read TGCAGTGCTATCAAAGGGGTGTCGAGCTCCTATAATTCACCCCTCCACTTT.